The 18 T cell receptor beta chains below come from one sample, sequenced in a study of T cells in Graves' hyperthyroidism and ophthalmopathy. From RNA transcripts, TCR beta CDR3 regions were amplified. With the HTBI primer set, the TCR CDR3 went through a first round of RT-PCR. TCRdb passed the multiplex PCR reads through MiXCR, listing each CDR3 protein once. The table includes 550,000 to 650,000 distinct CDR3 sequences, around 13% detected once. Sequencing input: blood. These receptor sequences come from a woman in her twenties or thirties with Graves' hyperthyroidism that later progressed to Graves' ophthalmopathy.

With regard to this clonotype: The junction shows a germline mismatch at one end, possibly a read error. V is TRBV7-7 and J is TRBJ2-2, with D possibly TRBD2 on 5 matching bases. CDR1 and CDR2 (germline): SSHAT, FNYEAQ (reference sequence). CDR3 length equals 14 residues. CDR3 sequence (DNA): TGTGCTAGCAGCCCCGGGGTGCCCACCGGGGAGCTGTTTTTT. Translated: CASSPGVPTGELFF.

V usage is TRBV30 and J usage is TRBJ1-1; D not resolved. The CDR3 loop spans 15 amino acids. Trimming cost V 0 bases and J 0 bases, with 11 bases left between them. The germline CDR1 and CDR2 sequences are GTSNPN and SVGIG (reference sequence). The CDR3 DNA follows: TGTGCCTGGAGTGTACCGGGTGGGATGAACACTGAAGCTTTCTTT. Translated, it gives CAWSVPGGMNTEAFF.

Many counts were recorded for this clonotype. The CDR3 DNA reads as TGTGCCAGCAGTGACCATAGGGGAGGTGGCTACACCTTC. Amino acid sequence: CASSDHRGGGYTF. The chain recombines TRBV25-1 with TRBJ1-2, with D possibly being TRBD1 (5 bases). V was shortened by 3 bases and J by 7 bases, with 12 bases between the two germline ends. Germline CDR1 and CDR2: MGHDK and SYGVNS. The CDR3 is made up of 13 amino acids.

A remark on this clonotype: A much larger clone lies one base from this, so it may be a read error. J is TRBJ1-5 and V is TRBV30; tentatively, D is TRBD1 (5 bases). The CDR3 extends over 14 amino acids. Trimming took off 4 bases at V and 8 bases at J, with 18 bases between the two ends. Germline lookup yields CDR1 GTSNPN and CDR2 SVGIG (reference sequence). In DNA form, the CDR3 reads TGTGCCTGGAACTCGAGGGGCTCGGGGGAGCCCCAGCATTTT. Translating gives CAWNSRGSGEPQHF.

This clonotype has a count of ten or more. The V gene is TRBV6-1, the J gene TRBJ1-1; D is unclear. CDR1 is MNHNS and CDR2 is SASEGT in the germline V gene. The CDR3 runs 13 residues. Trimming took 8 bases from V and 0 from J, leaving 10 bases between them. The CDR3 reads CASAIALNTEAFF. In DNA form, the CDR3 reads TGTGCCAGCGCCATCGCGCTGAACACTGAAGCTTTCTTT.

This clonotype was counted at least ten times. The chain uses TRBV12-3 or TRBV12-4 and TRBJ2-2, with D hard to call. The CDR3 loop spans 14 amino acids. The V gene lost 3 bases and the J gene lost 3 bases, with 8 bases spanning the gap. The CDR3 here is CASSFRSYTGELFF. The DNA of the CDR3 is TGTGCCAGCAGTTTCCGGTCCTACACCGGGGAGCTGTTTTTT.

The V call is TRBV2, the J call TRBJ2-5; TRBD2 matches at 8 bases. Trimming cost V 5 bases and J 5 bases; bases outside gene matches: 4. The germline gives CDR1 SNHLY, CDR2 FYNNEI. CDR3 size: 13 residues. CDR3 amino acids: CASSRGGVETQYF. CDR3 sequence (DNA): TGTGCCAGCAGTCGGGGGGGAGTTGAGACCCAGTACTTC.

Ten or more counts support this clonotype. CDR3 nucleotide sequence: TGTGCCAGCAGCTTAGCGTCAGCGGGAGGAGAGACCCAGTACTTC. It translates to CASSLASAGGETQYF. This chain links TRBV13 with TRBJ2-5, with 9 nucleotides matching TRBD2. V gave up 1 base and J gave up 4 bases; unmatched junction bases: 4. The CDR3 has 15 amino acids. Germline values: CDR1 PRHDT, CDR2 FYEKMQ (reference sequence).

This clonotype was detected only a few times. The V gene is TRBV19, the J gene TRBJ1-1; 10 bases line up with TRBD1. The V gene end was trimmed by 2 bases and the J gene end by 11 bases; junction bases not matched to a gene: 5. CDR3 length: 13 amino acids. Germline CDR1 is LNHDA and CDR2 is SQIVND (reference sequence). This CDR3 reads CASSIRQGAKAFF. The CDR3 bases are TGTGCCAGTAGTATACGACAGGGGGCGAAGGCTTTCTTT.

This clonotype was detected only a few times. This chain uses TRBV4-2 with TRBJ2-2, with D perhaps matching TRBD2 (6 bases). The CDR3 runs 16 residues. Trimming took 4 bases from V and 3 from J, leaving 15 bases between them. Germline values: CDR1 LGHNA, CDR2 YNFKEQ. CDR3 in amino acids: CASSPDRESYTGELFF. DNA of the CDR3: TGTGCCAGCAGCCCAGACCGGGAGTCGTACACCGGGGAGCTGTTTTTT.

This clonotype was observed at least ten times. The rearrangement links TRBV2 to TRBJ2-5; tentatively, D is TRBD2 (6 bases). Trimming took 7 bases from V and 3 from J, leaving 15 bases between them. From germline, CDR1 is SNHLY and CDR2 FYNNEI. The CDR3 loop spans 14 amino acids. CDR3 residues: CASNERGTEETQYF. The CDR3 DNA is TGTGCCAGCAACGAAAGAGGGACTGAAGAGACCCAGTACTTC.

This clonotype was counted at least ten times. This chain uses TRBV2 with TRBJ2-7; 7 positions match TRBD2. Germline CDR1 SNHLY, CDR2 FYNNEI. This CDR3 has 15 residues. V gave up 2 bases and J gave up 4 bases; unmatched junction bases: 8. The CDR3 here is CASSEPAGFVYEQYF. The DNA for the CDR3 is TGTGCCAGCAGTGAACCAGCGGGATTCGTGTACGAGCAGTACTTC.

The chain carries TRBV4-3 and TRBJ1-5; TRBD1 is a possible D gene (5 bases). Trimming removed 4 bases from V and 8 bases from J, with 12 bases in between. The CDR3 is 13 residues long. The germline V gene encodes CDR1 LGHNA and CDR2 YSLEER. CDR3 nucleotide sequence: TGCGCCAGCAGCCGTCAAAAAGGGGAGCCCCAGCATTTT. It specifies CASSRQKGEPQHF.

A few counts support this clonotype. The chain is built from TRBV19 and TRBJ2-5, with a tentative D call TRBD1 (6 bases). The germline CDR1 and CDR2 sequences are LNHDA and SQIVND (reference sequence). V shed 1 base and J shed 2 bases, with 17 bases lying between them. This CDR3 has 17 residues. In DNA form, the CDR3 reads TGTGCCAGTAGTATAGTATACGGACAGTGGAAACAAGAGACCCAGTACTTC. This codes for CASSIVYGQWKQETQYF.

This clonotype was observed at least ten times. The V and J genes are TRBV24-1 and TRBJ2-5; TRBD2 aligns across 7 bases. J was trimmed by 5 bases and V by 2 bases; bases with no gene match: 16. This CDR3 region has 18 residues. CDR1 is KGHDR and CDR2 is SFDVKD in the germline V gene. The CDR3 reads CATSDSKGPGGVLETQYF. The DNA of the CDR3 is TGTGCCACCAGTGATTCAAAAGGGCCGGGAGGAGTTCTGGAGACCCAGTACTTC.

This clonotype occurred many times. J is TRBJ2-1 and V is TRBV19; 10 nucleotides align to TRBD1. With V trimmed by 4 bases and J by 7 bases, 4 bases remained unmatched. The CDR3 length is 14 residues. The V gene's germline CDR1 is LNHDA and CDR2 SQIVND (reference sequence). CDR3 DNA sequence: TGTGCCAGTAGTACACGGGACAGGGGAAATGAGCAGTTCTTC. This gives the protein CASSTRDRGNEQFF.

Many counts were recorded for this clonotype. J is TRBJ2-3 and V is TRBV30; 11 bases match TRBD1. This CDR3 spans 14 amino acids. Germline V gene data show CDR1 as GTSNPN and CDR2 as SVGIG (reference sequence). J was trimmed by 4 bases and V by 3 bases; bases with no gene match: 3. The DNA of the CDR3 is TGTGCCTGGAGGGACAGGGGGCGATCAGATACGCAGTATTTT. Translated, it gives CAWRDRGRSDTQYF.

The chain combines TRBV5-1 with TRBJ2-7, with D possibly being TRBD1 (6 bases). The CDR3 has 13 residues. The germline V gene has CDR1 SGHRS and CDR2 YFSETQ. V was cut by 5 bases and J by 6 bases, with 15 bases left in between. CDR3 coding DNA: TGCGCCAGCAGGGACAGCTTATCGTGCGAGCAGTACTTC. Its translation: CASRDSLSCEQYF.